One and the same sample provided the 18 T cell receptor beta chains below, sequenced in a study of human T cells and chemical hapten exposure. TCRdb processed the RACE reads anew with MiXCR; each CDR3 protein has one entry. This sample has around 40,000 distinct CDR3 sequences, with about an eighth found just once. Time point denoted: patch test 3, about 24 weeks after DPC sensitization. Treatment reported: therapeutic diphenylcyclopropenone sensitization with weekly scalp DPC. Unfractionated whole blood was the source of the extracted total RNA. The sequencing here drew on whole blood, taken in connection with sensitization to the hapten diphenylcyclopropenone (DPC). These receptors originate from a woman aged 35 to 49 with alopecia areata. Some clones in this sample may be carry-over from other donors' samples.

A remark on this clonotype: A read error may be the cause here, since a much bigger clone is one base away. V is TRBV6-2 or TRBV6-3 and J is TRBJ2-7; 7 nucleotides line up with TRBD2. V dropped 8 bases and J dropped 2; count of bases not matched to a gene: 9. The CDR3 loop spans 14 amino acids. Per the germline V gene, CDR1 is MNHEY and CDR2 is SVGEGT. The CDR3 spells CASATLASTYEQYF. The CDR3 DNA follows: TGTGCCAGCGCGACACTAGCGTCAACCTACGAGCAGTACTTC.

This clonotype was observed a handful of times. The rearrangement joins TRBV9 to TRBJ2-7; TRBD1 matches at 7 bases. Looked up from germline, CDR1 is SGDLS and CDR2 is YYNGEE. Unmatched junction bases numbered 4, after V lost 0 bases and J lost 4 bases. There are 14 residues in the CDR3. The DNA of the CDR3 is TGTGCCAGCAGCGTAGGGGACAGTGATTACGAGCAGTACTTC. Its translation: CASSVGDSDYEQYF.

V usage is TRBV12-3 or TRBV12-4 and J usage is TRBJ1-2; a possible D gene is TRBD1 (5 bases). V lost 1 base to trimming and J lost 8 bases, with 14 bases between them. CDR3 length: 14 amino acids. The CDR3 loop reads CASSLGGKRSGYTF. CDR3 DNA: TGTGCCAGCAGTTTAGGGGGGAAGAGGAGCGGCTACACCTTC.

The chain links TRBV9 to TRBJ1-1; D is ambiguous. The CDR3 sequence is 15 residues long. Germline loops: CDR1 SGDLS, CDR2 YYNGEE. Trimming removed 0 bases at V and 5 bases at J, with 14 bases between. CDR3 sequence: CASSVGEGFGTEAFF. The DNA of the CDR3 is TGTGCCAGCAGCGTAGGGGAGGGCTTTGGGACTGAAGCTTTCTTT.

By share, this clonotype counts as medium-sized. The chain recombines TRBV7-2 with TRBJ2-7; D is perhaps TRBD2 (6 bases). The germline V gene has CDR1 SGHTA and CDR2 FQGNSA. The CDR3 runs 14 residues. V was clipped by 1 base and J by 2 bases, with 9 bases between them. CDR3 in amino acids: CASSLVGGTYEQYF. CDR3 sequence (DNA): TGTGCCAGCAGCTTAGTCGGGGGTACCTACGAGCAGTACTTC.

Only a few counts were recorded for this clonotype. The V gene is TRBV9, the J gene TRBJ1-6; 7 bases are a match to TRBD1. After removal of 4 bases from V and 8 bases from J, the junction contained 9 bases not matched to a gene. The CDR3 length is 15 residues. CDR1 and CDR2 (germline): SGDLS, YYNGEE. The CDR3 protein is CASSTRTGWDSPLHF. CDR3 in DNA: TGTGCCAGCAGCACCCGGACAGGATGGGATTCACCCCTCCACTTT.

This clonotype appeared many times. V usage is TRBV30 and J usage is TRBJ1-1; the match to TRBD1 covers 9 bases. The V gene's germline CDR1 is GTSNPN and CDR2 SVGIG (reference sequence). The CDR3 totals 13 residues. V was pared by 3 bases and J by 1 base, with 0 bases of the junction left unmatched. The CDR3: CAWRGQGNTEAFF. The DNA for the CDR3 is TGTGCCTGGAGGGGACAGGGGAACACTGAAGCTTTCTTT.

This clonotype was seen many times. The gene calls are TRBV12-5 and TRBJ2-7; D perhaps matches TRBD2 (6 bases). The CDR3 covers 14 residues. V was trimmed by 2 bases and J by 2 bases, leaving 10 bases between them. Germline CDR1 and CDR2: LGHNT and FRNRAP. The CDR3 DNA is TGTGCTAGTGGTTTGCCGGAGGGTCCCTACGAGCAGTACTTC. Residues: CASGLPEGPYEQYF.

The gene calls are TRBV7-2 and TRBJ1-5, with 8 bases aligning to TRBD1. Per germline, CDR1 SGHTA and CDR2 FQGNSA. The CDR3 has 15 residues. The V gene end was trimmed by 3 bases and the J gene end by 6 bases; junction bases not matched to a gene: 7. CDR3 region: CASSFAGGAGQPQHF. The DNA for the CDR3 is TGTGCCAGCAGCTTTGCAGGGGGCGCGGGTCAGCCCCAGCATTTT.

This clonotype was observed many times. The CDR3 protein is CSARGYTEAFF. For the CDR3, the DNA is TGCAGTGCCAGGGGGTACACTGAAGCTTTCTTT. The chain carries TRBV20-1 and TRBJ1-1; 7 nucleotides agree with TRBD1. The junction had 1 base not matched to a gene; V was cut back by 6 bases and J by 3 bases. In germline, CDR1 is DFQATT, CDR2 SNEGSKA (reference sequence). This CDR3 is 11 amino acids long.

This clonotype is a singleton in its sample. The chain employs TRBV10-2 and TRBJ1-6; D perhaps matches TRBD1 (6 bases). CDR1 and CDR2 (germline): WSHSY, SAAADI. The CDR3 runs 17 residues. Trimming took off 0 bases at V and 6 bases at J, with 15 bases between the two ends. DNA for the CDR3: TGCGCCAGCAGTGAGTCGATAACGGGGGCTGTTAATTCACCCCTCCACTTT. Translation gives CASSESITGAVNSPLHF.

This clonotype was counted at least ten times. This chain uses TRBV29-1 with TRBJ2-7; unclear D gene. The CDR3 is 11 residues long. Germline loops: CDR1 SQVTM, CDR2 ANQGSEA. Trimming shortened V by 4 bases and J by 1 base, and 5 bases separated the two germline ends. The CDR3 sequence: CSVVLSYEQYF. In nucleotides, the CDR3 is TGCAGCGTTGTTTTGTCCTACGAGCAGTACTTC.

This clonotype appeared once. This sequence joins TRBV5-1 and TRBJ2-3; D call uncertain. Germline V gene data show CDR1 as SGHRS and CDR2 as YFSETQ. This CDR3 has 13 amino acids. V was trimmed by 4 bases and J by 6 bases, leaving 12 bases between them. In DNA, the CDR3 is TGCGCCAGCAGCAGGTTCGTTTCGGATACGCAGTATTTT. Protein: CASSRFVSDTQYF. The full variable domain, with the rest looked up from reference TRBV5-1 and TRBJ2-3, is KAGVTQTPRYLIKTRGQQVTLSCSPISGHRSVSWYQQTPGQGLQFLFEYFSETQRNKGNFPGRFSGRQFSNSRSEMNVSTLELGDSALYLCASSRFVSDTQYFGPGTRLTVL.

There are a few counts of this clonotype. The chain couples TRBV7-3 to TRBJ1-5; a possible D gene is TRBD1 (5 bases). The CDR3 loop spans 13 amino acids. The germline CDR1 and CDR2 sequences are SGHTA and FQGTGA. V was pared by 3 bases and J by 5 bases, with 8 bases between. The CDR3 region is CASSFGGDQPQHF. Here the CDR3 DNA reads TGTGCCAGCAGCTTTGGGGGTGATCAGCCCCAGCATTTT.

By proportion, this clonotype is medium-sized. This chain joins TRBV4-1 and TRBJ2-1; 11 bases are a match to TRBD2. Germline lookup yields CDR1 MGHRA and CDR2 YSYEKL. The CDR3 covers 16 residues. The junction had 1 base not matched to a gene; V was cut back by 0 bases and J by 3 bases. The CDR3 DNA reads TGCGCCAGCAGCCAAGAAGGGACTAGCGGCTACAATGAGCAGTTCTTC. Translating gives CASSQEGTSGYNEQFF.

The chain joins TRBV11-2 to TRBJ1-2, with unresolved D. The CDR3 sequence is 14 residues long. The ends were cut back, 0 bases at V and 0 bases at J, with 5 bases in the middle. Germline CDR1 reads SGHAT; CDR2 reads FQNNGV. The chain's CDR3 is CASSLDPTNYGYTF. For the CDR3, the DNA is TGTGCCAGCAGCTTAGATCCAACTAACTATGGCTACACCTTC.

This clonotype was seen a handful of times. The chain couples TRBV29-1 to TRBJ1-1; D remains ambiguous. V was clipped by 4 bases and J by 1 base, with 7 bases between them. Germline V gene sequence: CDR1 SQVTM, CDR2 ANQGSEA. The CDR3 loop spans 12 amino acids. DNA for the CDR3: TGCAGCGTTGTGTTGGGGAACACTGAAGCTTTCTTT. This sequence encodes CSVVLGNTEAFF.

This chain joins TRBV28 and TRBJ1-2; D gene uncertain. Trimming shortened V by 3 bases and J by 3 bases, and 5 bases separated the two germline ends. CDR1 and CDR2 from the germline V gene are MDHEN and SYDVKM. This CDR3 region has 12 residues. The DNA for the CDR3 is TGTGCCAGCAGTTTGAAAGACTATGGCTACACCTTC. Protein product: CASSLKDYGYTF.